This TCR beta chain was profiled in a study of beta chain features in type 1 diabetes. What was sequenced were expressed TCRB transcripts, since all of the isolated RNA had been reverse transcribed. Sequencing used immunoSEQ multiplex PCR; TCRdb keeps in-frame clones, though not all of them. The sample consists of 350,000 to 450,000 clones, over 12% of them appearing once. This CDR3 region has 14 residues. The V gene's germline CDR1 is SGHTA and CDR2 FQGNSA. Trimming pared 5 bases from V and 5 bases from J, leaving 14 bases between. This TCR was recovered from a woman in her late teens or twenties in good health. This chain connects TRBV7-2 to TRBJ2-3; D is perhaps TRBD2 (6 bases). The material sequenced was naive CD4+ T cells from blood. The CDR3 DNA reads TGTGCCAGCAGCCCTACTAGCTGGGGAGATACGCAGTATTTT. It specifies CASSPTSWGDTQYF.